The 3 T cell receptor beta chains presented below share a single source sample, sequenced in a study of cytomegalovirus exposure and HLA in healthy donors. This PCR relied on a set of 60 Vbeta primers and 13 Jbeta primers. This table comes from immunoSEQ multiplex PCR, and its TCRdb copy is limited to in-frame clones, with some not included. Of under 200,000 clones listed, about 84% are singletons. Sequenced input: PBMCs. Receptors were obtained from a man in his fifties in good health and CMV-seronegative.

This chain joins TRBV2 and TRBJ2-5, with D possibly TRBD1 on 5 matching bases. The V gene's germline CDR1 is SNHLY and CDR2 FYNNEI. The CDR3 contains 11 residues. The germline V and J ends were trimmed by 8 bases and 5 bases, with 9 bases remaining between them. Here the CDR3 DNA reads TGTGCCAGCGTGGGGCCGGAGACCCAGTACTTC. Its protein is CASVGPETQYF. Based on the CDR3 plus reference TRBV2 and TRBJ2-5, the full variable domain is EPEVTQTPSHQVTQMGQEVILRCVPISNHLYFYWYRQILGQKVEFLVSFYNNEISEKSEIFDDQFSVERPDGSNFTLKIRSTKLEDSAMYFCASVGPETQYFGPGTRLLVL.

This chain links TRBV4-2 with TRBJ2-7, with 7 bases that match TRBD1. Germline V gives CDR1 LGHNA, CDR2 YNFKEQ. V shed 0 bases, J shed 0 bases, and the junction held 8 bases outside the gene matches. The CDR3 covers 17 residues. The chain's CDR3 is CASSQDDGDSGSYEQYF. Here the CDR3 DNA reads TGTGCCAGCAGCCAAGATGATGGGGACAGTGGCTCCTACGAGCAGTACTTC.

The table lists this clone with many counts. J is TRBJ1-2 and V is TRBV11-2; possibly TRBD1 for D (6 bases). Germline V gene sequence: CDR1 SGHAT, CDR2 FQNNGV. The CDR3 runs to 15 residues. Deletions cut 5 bases from V and 7 bases from J, with 20 bases between. The CDR3 loop reads CASSAYREGSPGYTF. CDR3 nucleotide sequence: TGTGCCAGCAGCGCTTACAGGGAGGGTTCTCCTGGCTACACCTTC.